This is a list of T cell receptor beta chains from one sample in a study of siplizumab effects on memory and regulatory T cells. Method: immunoSEQ multiplex PCR; TCRdb's copy keeps in-frame clones and lacks some. The sample yields tens of thousands of clones, over 85% seen once. The sequenced sample consisted of non-Treg CD4+ T cells sorted from blood. These receptor sequences come from a human donor in good health. CDR3s include the opening cysteine and the closing phenylalanine or tryptophan. A row's size may be missing; if present it is once, few, many or a size class.

size | V | CDR3
NA | TRBV25-1 | CASSGVGTNQPQHF
NA | TRBV5-1 | CASSTGTSGIADTQYF
NA | TRBV14 | CASSPEANYGYTF
NA | TRBV10-3 | CAMGTAEGGYTF
NA | TRBV6-4 | CASRGAIMGQVSYEQYF
NA | TRBV19 | CASSDRGKDSPLHF
NA | TRBV19 | CASSIIPGGDYEQYF
NA | TRBV18 | CASSPGTGIKNEQYF
NA | TRBV5-5 | CASSLALATLSTDTQYF
NA | TRBV5-1 | CASSLVPYELAKNIQYF
NA | TRBV12-5 | CASGPFLDTEAFF
NA | TRBV9 | CASSDGTSQLVTLSTDTQYF
NA | TRBV6-5 | CASSYTGARETQYF
NA | TRBV7-2 | CASSTGGQSSGYGYTF
NA | TRBV5-1 | CASSLGTGSGQPQHF
NA | TRBV7-2 | CASSLGRDTQYF
NA | TRBV19 | CASSIEQGRHEQYF
NA | TRBV4-1 | CASSQPFYGYTF
NA | TRBV4-2 | CASSQDRRYEQFF
few | TRBV5-5 | CASSSGGNYGYTF
NA | TRBV4-1 | CASSQDPPRGRATDTQYF
NA | TRBV5-1 | CASSLGRGRHYGYTF
NA | TRBV7-2 | CASSQDRVRNTIYF
NA | TRBV9 | CASSVGFYYGYTF
NA | TRBV7-2 | CASSLEGLTYEQYF
NA | TRBV6-5 | CASSYFGTGTGYGYTF
once | TRBV5-1 | CASRGPGVEAFF
NA | TRBV10-3 | CAIRDSGQGLGNEQFF
once | TRBV7-2 | CASSPDRGSTDTQYF
NA | TRBV19 | CASSNPTGGQTQYF
NA | TRBV5-4 | CASSLVPNTEAFF
NA | TRBV2 | CASSERGGWTEAFF
NA | TRBV19 | CASSIRSGQGRTQPQHF
NA | TRBV7-2 | CASSFRTGLAGSLPYEQYF
NA | TRBV27 | CASSFRPLGNEQFF
NA | TRBV6-5 | CASRIGQQNTEAFF
NA | TRBV5-1 | CASTQTGPQETQYF
NA | TRBV25-1 | CASSFGAHPYEQYF
NA | TRBV9 | CASSKRPGLAVGDTQYF
NA | TRBV9 | CASSVGGQGWGGYTF
NA | TRBV11-3 | CASSPTSGEYNEQFF
NA | TRBV30 | CAWRAPGIETQYF
NA | TRBV9 | CASSFRLNSPLHF
once | TRBV6-4 | CASSDWGADNEQFF
NA | TRBV7-2 | CASSLKQGFGYTF
NA | TRBV6-6 | CASSSRQGSSYNEQFF